The 5 T cell receptor beta chains reported below all come from one sample, sequenced in a study. A single record per CDR3 protein comes from TCRdb applying MiXCR to the RT-PCR reads. The table records fewer than 800,000 distinct CDR3 sequences, over 12% of them present only once. Source material: memory CD4+ T cells from blood. The source is a female donor in good health, serving as a healthy control.

This clonotype was observed many times. The gene calls are TRBV4-3 and TRBJ2-5; 11 nucleotides line up with TRBD2. The CDR3 contains 13 residues. Germline V gene lookup returns CDR1 LGHNA and CDR2 YSLEER. V trimming: 4 bases; J trimming: 5 bases; junction bases outside the gene matches: 0. CDR3 protein: CASSRTSGETQYF. In DNA, the CDR3 is TGCGCCAGCAGCCGGACTAGCGGGGAGACCCAGTACTTC.

This clonotype has at least ten counts. The J gene is TRBJ1-6, the V gene TRBV20-1; D call uncertain. This CDR3 spans 13 amino acids. V was cut by 3 bases and J by 9 bases, with 12 bases left in between. Germline V gene lookup returns CDR1 DFQATT and CDR2 SNEGSKA (reference sequence). CDR3 DNA: TGCAGTGCTAGTCCCAATCTCTTTTCACCCCTCCACTTT. Its protein product is CSASPNLFSPLHF.

As to this clonotype: A read error is possible here, since a much larger clone lies one base away. In DNA, the CDR3 is TGCAGTGCTAGGGTAGACACCAATGGGCAGTTCTTC. This sequence encodes CSARVDTNGQFF. The chain joins TRBV20-1 to TRBJ2-1; D call uncertain. CDR1 and CDR2 (germline): DFQATT, SNEGSKA (reference sequence). The CDR3 contains 12 residues.

This clonotype was counted only a few times. The rearrangement uses TRBV30 and TRBJ2-7; the D gene could be TRBD1 or TRBD2 (6 bases each). This CDR3 is 13 amino acids long. CDR1 and CDR2 (germline): GTSNPN, SVGIG (reference sequence). The ends were cut back, 2 bases at V and 0 bases at J, with 8 bases in the middle. The CDR3 loop is CAWSRGDSYEQYF. The CDR3 coding sequence is TGTGCCTGGAGTAGGGGGGACTCCTACGAGCAGTACTTC.

This clonotype was counted many times. Here the CDR3 DNA reads TGTGCCAGCAGTTACTCGGATCCGGGCTCCCATGAGCAGTTCTTC. Protein sequence: CASSYSDPGSHEQFF. The genes are TRBV6-6 and TRBJ2-1; D remains ambiguous. V lost 0 bases and J 8 bases, leaving 14 bases between the germline ends. This CDR3 has 15 residues. CDR1 is MNHNY and CDR2 is SVGAGI in the germline V gene (reference sequence).